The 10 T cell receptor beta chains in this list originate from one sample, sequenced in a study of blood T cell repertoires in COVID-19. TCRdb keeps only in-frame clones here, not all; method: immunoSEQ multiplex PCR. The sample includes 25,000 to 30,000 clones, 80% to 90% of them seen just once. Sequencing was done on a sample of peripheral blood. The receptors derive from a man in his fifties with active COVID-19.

CDR3 residues: CASSSRTDVHEKLFF. CDR3 nucleotide sequence: TGTGCCAGCAGCTCCCGGACAGACGTTCATGAAAAACTGTTTTTT. V and J are TRBV5-6 and TRBJ1-4; possible D gene TRBD1, 6 bases. The ends were cut back, 3 bases at V and 6 bases at J, with 15 bases in the middle. The length of the CDR3 is 15 residues. Germline CDR1 is SGHDT and CDR2 is YYEEEE.

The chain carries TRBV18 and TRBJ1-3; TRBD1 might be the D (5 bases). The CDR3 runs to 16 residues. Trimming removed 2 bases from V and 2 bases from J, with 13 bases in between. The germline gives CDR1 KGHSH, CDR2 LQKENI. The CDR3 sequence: CASSPREGQTGNTIYF. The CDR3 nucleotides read TGTGCCAGCTCACCAAGGGAGGGGCAAACTGGAAACACCATATATTTT.

DNA of the CDR3: TGCGCCAGCAGCTTGGGAGGGACTAGCACAGATACGCAGTATTTT. Amino acids: CASSLGGTSTDTQYF. The genes are TRBV5-1 and TRBJ2-3, with a possible D match to TRBD2 (6 bases). In germline, CDR1 is SGHRS, CDR2 YFSETQ. CDR3 length equals 15 residues. Trimming cost V 0 bases and J 0 bases, with 8 bases left between them. The full variable domain, rest sourced from reference TRBV5-1 and TRBJ2-3, is KAGVTQTPRYLIKTRGQQVTLSCSPISGHRSVSWYQQTPGQGLQFLFEYFSETQRNKGNFPGRFSGRQFSNSRSEMNVSTLELGDSALYLCASSLGGTSTDTQYFGPGTRLTVL.

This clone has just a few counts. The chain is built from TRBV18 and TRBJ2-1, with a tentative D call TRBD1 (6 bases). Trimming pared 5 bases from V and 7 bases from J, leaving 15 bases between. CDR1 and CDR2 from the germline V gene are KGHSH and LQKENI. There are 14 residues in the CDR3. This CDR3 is CASSKGEGRNEQFF. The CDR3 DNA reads TGTGCCAGCTCAAAGGGGGAAGGTAGGAATGAGCAGTTCTTC.

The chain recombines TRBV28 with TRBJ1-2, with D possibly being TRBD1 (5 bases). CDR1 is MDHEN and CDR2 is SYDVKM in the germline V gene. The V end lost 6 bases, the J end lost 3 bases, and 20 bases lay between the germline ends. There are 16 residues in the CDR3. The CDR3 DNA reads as TGTGCCAGCAGATCGACAGCAATAGCCGGACACTATGGCTACACCTTC. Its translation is CASRSTAIAGHYGYTF.

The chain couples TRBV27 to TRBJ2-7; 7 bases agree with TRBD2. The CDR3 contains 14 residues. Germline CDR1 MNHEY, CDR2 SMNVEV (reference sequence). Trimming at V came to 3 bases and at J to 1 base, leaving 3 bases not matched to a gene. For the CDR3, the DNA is TGTGCCAGCAGTTTTGCTAGCGGATCCTACGAGCAGTACGTC. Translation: CASSFASGSYEQYV.

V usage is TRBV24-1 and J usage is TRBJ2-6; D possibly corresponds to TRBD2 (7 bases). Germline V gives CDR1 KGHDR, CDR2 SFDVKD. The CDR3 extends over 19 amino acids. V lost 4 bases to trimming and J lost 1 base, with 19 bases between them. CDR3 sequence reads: CATSETLGGQGSGANVLTF. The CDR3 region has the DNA TGTGCCACCAGTGAGACGCTGGGGGGGCAGGGGTCTGGGGCCAACGTCCTGACTTTC.

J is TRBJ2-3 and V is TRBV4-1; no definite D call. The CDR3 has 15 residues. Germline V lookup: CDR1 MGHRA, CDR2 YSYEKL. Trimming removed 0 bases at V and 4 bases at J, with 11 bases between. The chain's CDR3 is CASSQDIGGADTQYF. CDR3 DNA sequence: TGCGCCAGCAGCCAAGATATCGGCGGAGCAGATACGCAGTATTTT.

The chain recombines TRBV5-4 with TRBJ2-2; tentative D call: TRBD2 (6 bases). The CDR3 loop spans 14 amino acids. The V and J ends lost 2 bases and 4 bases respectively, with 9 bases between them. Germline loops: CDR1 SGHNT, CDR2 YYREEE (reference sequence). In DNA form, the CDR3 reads TGTGCCAGCAGCTTCCAGGGAGGCACCGGGGAGCTGTTTTTT. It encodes CASSFQGGTGELFF.

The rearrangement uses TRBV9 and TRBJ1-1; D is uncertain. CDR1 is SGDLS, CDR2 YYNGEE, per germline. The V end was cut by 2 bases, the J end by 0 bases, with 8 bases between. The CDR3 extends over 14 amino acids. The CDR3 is CASSVGLMNTEAFF. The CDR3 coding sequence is TGTGCCAGCAGCGTCGGTTTGATGAACACTGAAGCTTTCTTT.